This T cell receptor beta chain stems from a study of T cells in Graves' hyperthyroidism and ophthalmopathy. Authors of the study amplified TCR beta CDR3 regions from RNA transcripts. The TCR CDR3 was amplified in a first-round RT-PCR using the HTBI primer set. MiXCR, applied by TCRdb to the multiplex PCR reads, yields one record per CDR3 protein. The table records 450,000 to 650,000 distinct CDR3 sequences, under 20% of them present only once. Disease lasting under 3 months, a NOSPECS grade of at least 4, and a Clinical Activity Score of at least 3 were features of the ophthalmopathy patients. This clonotype has just one count. Trimming cost V 6 bases and J 8 bases; bases outside gene matches: 5. In germline, CDR1 is ENHRY, CDR2 SYGVKD. The CDR3 sequence is 15 residues long.

The sequenced material came from blood. The genes are TRBV10-3 and TRBJ1-6; 12 bases agree with TRBD1. This sequence was found in a woman aged 18-29 years with Graves' ophthalmopathy. For the CDR3, the DNA is TGTGCCATCAGCGGGACAGGGGGCTCGGATTCACCCCTCCACTTT. Protein product: CAISGTGGSDSPLHF.